Shown below are 23 T cell receptor beta chains from a single sample sequenced in a study of T cell responses to AZD1222 COVID-19 vaccine (dated by TCRdb to 2020 to 2023). Libraries came from the immunoSEQ multiplex PCR assay. TCRdb provides this immuneACCESS table in a form limited to in-frame rearrangements. Some clones are lacking; in checked studies, under half of them reflect an unresolved V gene, and why the rest are absent is not known. The sample includes 100,000 to 110,000 clones, with roughly 91% observed a single time. About 1.5% of the sample comes from the top ten. The sample's time point, from its label and the paper: baseline before first vaccination. The specimen comprised peripheral blood, sampled on day 0 of AZD1222 vaccination. These receptors all come from an adult in good health.

The chain uses TRBV5-6 and TRBJ2-7, with D unresolved. Trimming took off 1 base at V and 1 base at J, with 12 bases between the two ends. Looked up from germline, CDR1 is SGHDT and CDR2 is YYEEEE. There are 15 residues in the CDR3. CDR3: CASSLITSLSYEQYF. DNA of the CDR3: TGTGCCAGCAGCTTGATTACATCGCTTTCCTACGAGCAGTACTTC.

The V call is TRBV4-2, the J call TRBJ1-6, with D possibly TRBD1 on 6 matching bases. The CDR3 is 15 residues long. The V and J ends lost 2 bases and 8 bases respectively, with 13 bases between them. Germline assignment: CDR1 LGHNA and CDR2 YNFKEQ. CDR3 nucleotides: TGTGCCAGCAGCCAACCACAGGGTGCGGATTCACCCCTCCACTTT. Translating gives CASSQPQGADSPLHF.

This chain connects TRBV30 to TRBJ1-3; D ambiguous. Trimming pared 0 bases from V and 4 bases from J, leaving 10 bases between. The CDR3 consists of 14 residues. Germline V gene data show CDR1 as GTSNPN and CDR2 as SVGIG (reference sequence). The CDR3 nucleotides read TGTGCCTGGAGTGTAAAGGGTGGAGGAAACACCATATATTTT. As protein: CAWSVKGGGNTIYF.

This clone was recorded once. CDR3 nucleotide sequence: TGTGCCATCATGGGGCTCGGGACTAGGGCGTTCTTC. Translated, it gives CAIMGLGTRAFF. This chain uses TRBV10-3 with TRBJ2-1; 8 nucleotides align to TRBD2. CDR1 ENHRY and CDR2 SYGVKD come from the germline V gene. V trimming: 7 bases; J trimming: 15 bases; junction bases outside the gene matches: 11. The CDR3 runs 12 residues.

This chain uses TRBV27 with TRBJ2-7; either TRBD1 or TRBD2 may supply D (5 bases each). The CDR3 covers 14 residues. V lost 8 bases, J lost 6 bases, and 20 bases lay in between. Germline CDR1 is MNHEY and CDR2 is SMNVEV (reference sequence). CDR3: CASAPLPRDGEQYF. In nucleotides, the CDR3 is TGTGCCAGCGCCCCTCTGCCCAGGGACGGCGAGCAGTACTTC.

The rearrangement links TRBV6-5 to TRBJ1-2; no clear D. This CDR3 has 12 residues. V lost 6 bases and J 5 bases, leaving 10 bases between the germline ends. From germline, CDR1 is MNHEY and CDR2 SVGAGI. In nucleotides, the CDR3 is TGTGCCAGCAGGCCCTCCGGGTATGGCTACACCTTC. Its protein is CASRPSGYGYTF.

The chain employs TRBV5-1 and TRBJ1-1; perhaps TRBD1 as D (6 bases). Germline V lookup: CDR1 SGHRS, CDR2 YFSETQ. This CDR3 is 14 amino acids long. V lost 5 bases and J 1 base, leaving 12 bases between the germline ends. The CDR3: CASRLGQTNTEAFF. In DNA, the CDR3 is TGCGCCAGCAGACTTGGACAGACGAACACTGAAGCTTTCTTT.

The rearrangement links TRBV30 to TRBJ1-4; no reliable D call. Germline V gene sequence: CDR1 GTSNPN, CDR2 SVGIG (reference sequence). Trimming pared 4 bases from V and 8 bases from J, leaving 11 bases between. This CDR3 region has 12 residues. This CDR3 reads CAWTLEGEKLFF. For the CDR3, the DNA is TGTGCCTGGACTTTGGAGGGCGAAAAACTGTTTTTT. Combining the CDR3 with reference TRBV30 and TRBJ1-4 gives the whole variable domain SQTIHQWPATLVQPVGSPLSLECTVEGTSNPNLYWYRQAAGRGLQLLFYSVGIGQISSEVPQNLSASRPQDRQFILSSKKLLLSDSGFYLCAWTLEGEKLFFGSGTQLSVL.

The chain couples TRBV10-2 to TRBJ1-1, with TRBD1 as a possible D gene (6 bases). V was trimmed by 3 bases and J by 7 bases, leaving 24 bases between them. The germline V gene encodes CDR1 WSHSY and CDR2 SAAADI. This CDR3 is 17 amino acids long. This chain's CDR3 is CASSDPQGLPMWGEAFF. The CDR3 coding sequence is TGCGCCAGCAGTGACCCTCAGGGGTTGCCGATGTGGGGTGAAGCTTTCTTT.

V gene TRBV2 combines with J gene TRBJ2-3, with TRBD1 matching over 9 bases. The CDR3 covers 18 residues. V lost 5 bases to trimming and J lost 2 bases; unmatched junction nucleotides: 14. Germline values: CDR1 SNHLY, CDR2 FYNNEI. The CDR3 spells CASSRSLLGTGHTDTQYF. The DNA for the CDR3 is TGTGCCAGCAGTCGATCCCTGCTCGGGACAGGGCACACAGATACGCAGTATTTT. Looking up the rest from reference TRBV2 and TRBJ2-3 gives the full variable domain: EPEVTQTPSHQVTQMGQEVILRCVPISNHLYFYWYRQILGQKVEFLVSFYNNEISEKSEIFDDQFSVERPDGSNFTLKIRSTKLEDSAMYFCASSRSLLGTGHTDTQYFGPGTRLTVL.

This sequence joins TRBV5-1 and TRBJ1-3; D is undetermined. V gave up 2 bases and J gave up 4 bases, with 10 bases separating them. Germline V gene sequence: CDR1 SGHRS, CDR2 YFSETQ. This CDR3 is 14 amino acids long. In DNA form, the CDR3 reads TGCGCCAGCAGCTTTGGGGAGGAAGGAAACACCATATATTTT. This codes for CASSFGEEGNTIYF.

The V call is TRBV27, the J call TRBJ2-7, with TRBD1 as a possible D gene (6 bases). The germline CDR1 and CDR2 sequences are MNHEY and SMNVEV (reference sequence). This CDR3 is built from 14 residues. V was shortened by 6 bases and J by 3 bases, with 15 bases between the two germline ends. As DNA, the CDR3 is TGTGCCAGCAGCCACCCCGACAGGATCTACGAGCAGTACTTC. Protein product: CASSHPDRIYEQYF.

V gene TRBV7-3 combines with J gene TRBJ2-2, with D perhaps matching TRBD1 (6 bases). The CDR3 totals 13 residues. Germline V gene lookup returns CDR1 SGHTA and CDR2 FQGTGA. Trimming left V 5 bases short and J 5 bases short, with 9 bases between. CDR3 loop: CASSPGVTGELFF. CDR3 in DNA: TGTGCCAGCAGCCCAGGGGTAACCGGGGAGCTGTTTTTT.

The genes are TRBV7-9 and TRBJ2-2; no clear D. V dropped 1 base and J dropped 4 bases, with 7 bases sitting between them. The CDR3 runs to 14 residues. The germline V gene encodes CDR1 SEHNR and CDR2 FQNEAQ (reference sequence). CDR3: CASSLEGFTGELFF. DNA of the CDR3: TGTGCCAGCAGCTTAGAAGGGTTCACCGGGGAGCTGTTTTTT.

The chain has TRBV27 and TRBJ2-7, with 7 positions matching TRBD2. The germline CDR1 and CDR2 sequences are MNHEY and SMNVEV (reference sequence). V lost 5 bases to trimming and J lost 2 bases; unmatched junction nucleotides: 9. This CDR3 spans 15 amino acids. The CDR3 DNA follows: TGTGCCAGCAGTCCCCCGGCGGGAGAGGCCTACGAGCAGTACTTC. Amino acids: CASSPPAGEAYEQYF.

As concerns this clone: Other DNA sequences from this sample encode an identical CDR3 as well. V gene TRBV2 combines with J gene TRBJ2-3; 11 positions agree with TRBD2. CDR1 SNHLY and CDR2 FYNNEI come from the germline V gene. The CDR3 has 15 residues. V shed 4 bases and J 2 bases; nucleotides not matched to a gene: 2. The CDR3 DNA is TGTGCCAGCAGTGGACTAGCGGGGATCACAGATACGCAGTATTTT. It codes for CASSGLAGITDTQYF.

The V and J genes are TRBV11-3 and TRBJ1-6, with a weak D call TRBD1 (5 bases). Germline-derived CDR1 and CDR2 are SGHNT and YENEEA. V was trimmed by 2 bases and J by 8 bases, leaving 7 bases between them. The CDR3 runs to 13 residues. The CDR3: CASSLTRDSPLHF. DNA for the CDR3: TGTGCCAGCAGCTTAACCAGGGATTCACCCCTCCACTTT.

The chain recombines TRBV2 with TRBJ2-1; D gene unclear. This CDR3 has 11 amino acids. The germline V gene has CDR1 SNHLY and CDR2 FYNNEI. V lost 5 bases to trimming and J lost 7 bases, with 6 bases between them. The CDR3 nucleotides are TGTGCCAGCAGTTACTATAATGAGCAGTTCTTC. It yields the protein CASSYYNEQFF. Complete variable domain (other parts from reference TRBV2 and TRBJ2-1): EPEVTQTPSHQVTQMGQEVILRCVPISNHLYFYWYRQILGQKVEFLVSFYNNEISEKSEIFDDQFSVERPDGSNFTLKIRSTKLEDSAMYFCASSYYNEQFFGPGTRLTVL.

Only a few counts were recorded for this clone. The gene calls are TRBV30 and TRBJ1-5, with 7 nucleotides matching TRBD1. From germline, CDR1 is GTSNPN and CDR2 SVGIG (reference sequence). This CDR3 contains 15 residues. Losses at the gene ends were 1 base for V and 4 bases for J; bases not matched to a gene: 7. The CDR3 DNA reads as TGTGCCTGGAGTGAGAGGGGGCTATGGAATCAGCCCCAGCATTTT. Translating it yields CAWSERGLWNQPQHF.

The J gene is TRBJ2-2, the V gene TRBV19; TRBD2 matches 11 bases. Germline CDR1 reads LNHDA; CDR2 reads SQIVND (reference sequence). This CDR3 contains 15 residues. After removal of 5 bases from V and 2 bases from J, the junction contained 1 base not matched to a gene. CDR3 residues: CASSGTSGNTGELFF. The CDR3 DNA sequence: TGTGCCAGTAGTGGGACTAGCGGTAACACCGGGGAGCTGTTTTTT.

V and J are TRBV6-5 and TRBJ2-7; 8 nucleotides agree with TRBD2. The V and J ends lost 7 bases and 6 bases, in that order; junction bases with no gene match: 8. Germline CDR1 and CDR2: MNHEY and SVGAGI. CDR3 length: 13 residues. CDR3 sequence (DNA): TGTGCCAGCACAGCGGGAGCCCTCGGCGAGCAGTACTTC. It codes for CASTAGALGEQYF.

The chain links TRBV5-8 to TRBJ1-3, with unresolved D. Trimming stripped 5 bases from V and 4 bases from J, with 7 bases between. Germline V gene lookup returns CDR1 SGHTS and CDR2 YDEGEE. The CDR3 runs 12 residues. The CDR3 coding sequence is TGTGCCAGCAGATCATACGGAAACACCATATATTTT. Translating it yields CASRSYGNTIYF.

This sequence joins TRBV6-5 and TRBJ2-7; D is ambiguous. The germline CDR1 and CDR2 sequences are MNHEY and SVGAGI. This CDR3 is built from 15 residues. V lost 2 bases, J lost 3 bases, and 14 bases lay in between. The CDR3 sequence is CASSYLSDGFYEQYF. CDR3 nucleotides: TGTGCCAGCAGTTACCTCTCGGACGGATTCTACGAGCAGTACTTC.